The 23 T cell receptor beta chains in this list originate from one sample, sequenced in a study of cytomegalovirus exposure and HLA in healthy donors. 13 Jbeta primers and 60 Vbeta primers were used for the PCR. TCRdb keeps only in-frame clones here, not all; method: immunoSEQ multiplex PCR. The table includes 150,000 to 170,000 clones, roughly 72% detected once. The sequencing input was PBMCs. Every receptor here comes from a man aged 25-40 years in good health and CMV-seronegative.

The gene calls are TRBV18 and TRBJ2-1, with 12 bases matching TRBD1. The germline gives CDR1 KGHSH, CDR2 LQKENI. This CDR3 is built from 15 residues. V dropped 5 bases and J dropped 7; count of bases not matched to a gene: 6. The CDR3 sequence is CASSEGQGAQNEQFF. Written as DNA, the CDR3 is TGTGCCAGCTCAGAGGGACAGGGGGCGCAGAATGAGCAGTTCTTC.

The chain links TRBV10-3 to TRBJ2-5; the match to TRBD1 covers 8 bases. Per the germline V gene, CDR1 is ENHRY and CDR2 is SYGVKD. The CDR3 has 13 amino acids. With V trimmed by 6 bases and J by 4 bases, 4 bases remained unmatched. As DNA, the CDR3 is TGTGCCATCAGCCGAACAGGGGGAGAGACCCAGTACTTC. This translates into CAISRTGGETQYF.

The V call is TRBV18, the J call TRBJ2-3; possibly TRBD1 for D (5 bases). The CDR3 contains 16 residues. V lost 3 bases, J lost 3 bases, and 16 bases lay in between. The germline CDR1 and CDR2 sequences are KGHSH and LQKENI. The CDR3 loop is CASSPFGGARTDTQYF. The CDR3 DNA sequence: TGTGCCAGCTCACCCTTCGGTGGGGCAAGGACAGATACGCAGTATTTT.

The J gene is TRBJ1-5, the V gene TRBV5-4; possible D gene TRBD1, 6 bases. Trimming took off 0 bases at V and 10 bases at J, with 20 bases between the two ends. The CDR3 has 16 amino acids. Germline CDR1 SGHNT, CDR2 YYREEE (reference sequence). Here the CDR3 reads CASSLVFETGGFPQHF. The CDR3 coding sequence is TGTGCCAGCAGCTTGGTTTTTGAGACAGGAGGATTCCCCCAGCATTTT.

The V and J genes are TRBV13 and TRBJ2-1; D might be TRBD1 (6 bases). This CDR3 has 13 amino acids. From germline, CDR1 is PRHDT and CDR2 FYEKMQ (reference sequence). Trimming removed 8 bases from V and 9 bases from J, with 17 bases in between. The CDR3 coding sequence is TGTGCCAGCCCCCAGGGGCCCGCTACTGAGCAGTTCTTC. Amino acids: CASPQGPATEQFF.

This rearrangement joins TRBV12-5 to TRBJ2-5; 8 nucleotides match TRBD2. Trimming removed 7 bases from V and 5 bases from J; junction bases left unmatched: 9. Looked up from germline, CDR1 is LGHNT and CDR2 is FRNRAP. This CDR3 is built from 14 residues. This CDR3 is CASAPSTSVETQYF. CDR3 sequence (DNA): TGTGCTAGTGCCCCATCGACTAGCGTGGAGACCCAGTACTTC.

The rearrangement joins TRBV28 to TRBJ1-5, with TRBD1 as a possible D gene (5 bases). Per the germline V gene, CDR1 is MDHEN and CDR2 is SYDVKM. The CDR3 extends over 18 amino acids. Trimming pared 3 bases from V and 5 bases from J, leaving 23 bases between. Written as DNA, the CDR3 is TGTGCCAGCAGTTTGAGGATTATCGGGGGACCGATTTATCAGCCCCAGCATTTT. As protein: CASSLRIIGGPIYQPQHF.

The chain employs TRBV4-2 and TRBJ1-3, with 10 positions matching TRBD1. With 0 bases clipped from V and 2 bases from J, the junction kept 7 bases outside the gene matches. This CDR3 has 18 residues. Looked up from germline, CDR1 is LGHNA and CDR2 is YNFKEQ. The CDR3 coding sequence is TGTGCCAGCAGCCAAGATCAAAGGACAGGGGGAACTGGAAACACCATATATTTT. Translating gives CASSQDQRTGGTGNTIYF.

This chain uses TRBV11-2 with TRBJ2-6; D ambiguous. This CDR3 spans 14 amino acids. Looked up from germline, CDR1 is SGHAT and CDR2 is FQNNGV. V lost 1 base to trimming and J lost 2 bases, with 3 bases between them. CDR3: CASSLAAGANVLTF. The DNA for the CDR3 is TGTGCCAGCAGCTTAGCTGCTGGGGCCAACGTCCTGACTTTC.

The V call is TRBV6-4, the J call TRBJ2-3; 9 bases line up with TRBD1. The germline gives CDR1 MRHNA, CDR2 SNTAGT. Trimming cost V 2 bases and J 0 bases; bases outside gene matches: 6. The CDR3 is 17 residues long. Here the CDR3 DNA reads TGTGCCAGCAGTGACACGGGGACAGGGAGTAGCACAGATACGCAGTATTTT. It specifies CASSDTGTGSSTDTQYF.

Notes on this clone: The CDR3 ends on some other residue instead of the conserved phenylalanine or tryptophan, so this is likely a read error. The chain uses TRBV5-8 and TRBJ1-1; D possibly corresponds to TRBD1 (5 bases). Trimming shortened V by 0 bases and J by 4 bases, and 13 bases separated the two germline ends. This CDR3 spans 15 amino acids. Per the germline V gene, CDR1 is SGHTS and CDR2 is YDEGEE. The CDR3 nucleotides read TGTGCCAGCAGCTTGGCGGTTGGGGGGGGCACTGAAGCTTTCCTT. It yields the protein CASSLAVGGGTEAFL.

The V and J genes are TRBV5-8 and TRBJ1-1; tentative D call: TRBD1 (5 bases). The CDR3 loop spans 13 amino acids. The V gene's germline CDR1 is SGHTS and CDR2 YDEGEE. Trimming left V 1 base short and J 11 bases short, with 15 bases between. The CDR3: CASSLSGREEAFF. The CDR3 DNA sequence: TGTGCCAGCAGCTTGAGCGGCAGGGAGGAGGCTTTCTTT.

The chain uses TRBV13 and TRBJ1-3; unclear D gene. Looked up from germline, CDR1 is PRHDT and CDR2 is FYEKMQ (reference sequence). The CDR3 runs to 15 residues. Trimming shortened V by 4 bases and J by 1 base, and 11 bases separated the two germline ends. In DNA form, the CDR3 reads TGTGCCAGCAGCTCAGGCTACGGGTCTGGAAACACCATATATTTT. Translating gives CASSSGYGSGNTIYF.

V and J are TRBV5-4 and TRBJ2-1; TRBD1 aligns across 9 bases. Germline V lookup: CDR1 SGHNT, CDR2 YYREEE (reference sequence). The CDR3 has 15 amino acids. Unmatched junction bases numbered 4, after V lost 4 bases and J lost 2 bases. This chain's CDR3 is CASSTGQGTYNEQFF. The CDR3 DNA is TGTGCCAGCAGCACGGGACAGGGCACCTACAATGAGCAGTTCTTC.

The chain has TRBV5-1 and TRBJ1-4, with D hard to call. CDR3 length: 15 amino acids. V lost 4 bases and J lost 2, with 12 bases in between. From germline, CDR1 is SGHRS and CDR2 YFSETQ. CDR3 in DNA: TGCGCCAGCAGCCGTCAGTGGAGTACTAATGAAAAACTGTTTTTT. Amino acid sequence: CASSRQWSTNEKLFF.

The J gene is TRBJ1-2, the V gene TRBV6-1; 7 nucleotides line up with TRBD1. Unmatched junction bases numbered 12, after V lost 7 bases and J lost 10 bases. CDR3 length: 13 residues. Germline CDR1 and CDR2: MNHNS and SASEGT. The chain's CDR3 is CASTSSYRGHYTF. As DNA, the CDR3 is TGTGCCAGCACCTCCTCGTACAGGGGCCACTACACCTTC.

This chain uses TRBV2 with TRBJ2-5; 7 bases align to TRBD1. This CDR3 has 13 amino acids. Germline CDR1 SNHLY, CDR2 FYNNEI. J was trimmed by 3 bases and V by 5 bases; bases with no gene match: 3. The CDR3 sequence: CASSQDREETQYF. CDR3 sequence (DNA): TGTGCCAGCAGTCAAGACAGGGAAGAGACCCAGTACTTC.

The rearrangement uses TRBV27 and TRBJ2-1, with 9 bases fitting TRBD1. CDR3 length equals 15 residues. V lost 6 bases to trimming and J lost 4 bases; unmatched junction nucleotides: 7. Germline loops: CDR1 MNHEY, CDR2 SMNVEV (reference sequence). The CDR3 region has the DNA TGTGCCAGCAGGTCCGGGACAGGGAAATACAATGAGCAGTTCTTC. Translated, it gives CASRSGTGKYNEQFF.

The genes are TRBV7-9 and TRBJ2-1; 7 nucleotides align to TRBD1. V dropped 6 bases and J dropped 8; count of bases not matched to a gene: 4. From germline, CDR1 is SEHNR and CDR2 FQNEAQ (reference sequence). CDR3 size: 12 residues. CDR3 nucleotide sequence: TGTGCCAGCAGTGCAGGGGGTTATGAGCAGTTCTTC. This translates into CASSAGGYEQFF.

This clone came up a few times. The V call is TRBV6-5, the J call TRBJ1-1; D uncertain. Germline CDR1 and CDR2: MNHEY and SVGAGI. V lost 2 bases and J lost 1, with 14 bases in between. The CDR3 contains 16 residues. The CDR3 DNA reads TGTGCCAGCAGTTACCATCGGGTCGAGGGGAACACTGAAGCTTTCTTT. Translated, it gives CASSYHRVEGNTEAFF.

The chain carries TRBV27 and TRBJ2-7, with D possibly TRBD1 on 6 matching bases. V was shortened by 2 bases and J by 5 bases, with 13 bases between the two germline ends. This CDR3 region has 14 residues. The germline V gene has CDR1 MNHEY and CDR2 SMNVEV (reference sequence). CDR3 sequence: CASSLQGRGDEQYF. CDR3 bases: TGTGCCAGCAGTTTACAAGGCAGGGGTGACGAGCAGTACTTC.

The chain carries TRBV2 and TRBJ2-7, with D tentatively TRBD2 (6 bases). Germline V gives CDR1 SNHLY, CDR2 FYNNEI. The CDR3 length is 15 residues. The V and J ends lost 1 base and 2 bases respectively, with 12 bases between them. This chain's CDR3 is CASSEDGGFTYEQYF. DNA of the CDR3: TGTGCCAGCAGTGAAGATGGGGGGTTCACCTACGAGCAGTACTTC.

The chain uses TRBV6-6 and TRBJ2-4; D not certain. V was pared by 4 bases and J by 3 bases, with 10 bases between. From germline, CDR1 is MNHNY and CDR2 SVGAGI (reference sequence). The CDR3 extends over 14 amino acids. The CDR3 bases are TGTGCCAGCAGTTCCCCCTCGGGCAAAAACATTCAGTACTTC. Translation gives CASSSPSGKNIQYF.